This T cell receptor (beta chain) originates from a study of blood T cells in healthy people across ages. Study-wide findings and caveats: In long-lived donors, naive CD4+ cell counts and diversity exceeded those of aged donors.

The authors ran a second PCR of about 6 to 12 cycles using a sample-barcoded 5' primer and a J-beta primer mix. CDR3-containing paired-end reads numbering at least 2.5 million came from each sample. TCRdb re-called the 5' RACE reads with MiXCR, one entry per CDR3 protein. The sample contains roughly 650,000 distinct CDR3 sequences, 32% of which appear only once. Germline V gene sequence: CDR1 LGHNA, CDR2 YNFKEQ. This CDR3 is built from 14 residues. V shed 7 bases and J shed 0 bases, with 11 bases lying between them. Of note for this clonotype: The target antigen is unknown.

Healthy Caucasian individuals from Russia aged about 6 to 100 were enrolled as donors. The chain recombines TRBV4-2 with TRBJ2-3, with TRBD1 as a possible D gene (7 bases). This receptor was taken from a woman of 80 years or more in good health. The specimen was blood. The CDR3 DNA follows: TGTGCCAGCATTGCAGGGGGGAGCACAGATACGCAGTATTTT. Translating gives CASIAGGSTDTQYF.